This T cell receptor beta chain was retrieved from a study of T-cell reconstitution after alpha-beta-depleted transplantation in children. This clonotype was detected many times. Its antigen is as yet unknown. Preparation of the TCRbeta library involved a method that used unique molecular identifiers. TCRdb reprocessed the PCR reads via MiXCR and lists one record per CDR3 protein. The sample shows hundreds of thousands of distinct CDR3 sequences, about 12% of them seen only once. Regarding the study as a whole: After one year, T-cell counts and TCRbeta diversity mostly came from new T cells.

Trimming took off 1 base at V and 4 bases at J, with 7 bases between the two ends. CDR1 DFQATT and CDR2 SNEGSKA come from the germline V gene (reference sequence). The CDR3 runs to 12 residues. Sample: PBMCs, taken before TCRalphabeta/CD19-depleted stem cell transplant. This clonotype originated in a girl aged 2 to 10 with congenital amegakaryocytic thrombocytopenia, due to receive a stem cell transplant. The rearrangement uses TRBV20-1 and TRBJ1-1; D gene unclear. The CDR3 spells CSARVGSTEAFF. The DNA of the CDR3 is TGCAGTGCTAGAGTTGGGAGCACTGAAGCTTTCTTT.